Below, 17 T cell receptor beta chains from the same sample are listed, as sequenced in a study of T cell repertoires in cytomegalovirus infection. No antigen has been identified for these receptors. TCRdb reanalysed the reads using MiXCR and keeps one entry per CDR3 protein. Of about 78,000 distinct CDR3 sequences listed, roughly 39% were seen once; the top ten hold 90% to 95%. The sample in question was CD8+ T cells from cultured PBMCs, obtained from culture after CMV antigen stimulation. The receptors here all came from a human donor in good health (CMV status not recorded). Some clones in this sample may be carry-over from other donors' samples.

This clonotype occurred a few times. The chain carries TRBV6-1 and TRBJ1-3; TRBD1 aligns across 7 bases. From germline, CDR1 is MNHNS and CDR2 SASEGT. V was pared by 6 bases and J by 0 bases, with 2 bases of the junction left unmatched. The CDR3 runs to 14 residues. Written as DNA, the CDR3 is TGTGCCAGCAGGGGACAGAGCTCTGGAAACACCATATATTTT. It specifies CASRGQSSGNTIYF.

This chain uses TRBV27 with TRBJ1-2, with D maybe TRBD1 (5 bases). The CDR3 covers 15 residues. Germline assignment: CDR1 MNHEY and CDR2 SMNVEV (reference sequence). V shed 0 bases and J shed 4 bases, with 12 bases lying between them. The CDR3 DNA sequence: TGTGCCAGCAGTTTATCGGGACTCGGGGGCTATGGCTACACCTTC. Translated: CASSLSGLGGYGYTF.

The chain links TRBV7-6 to TRBJ2-5; 11 bases are a match to TRBD2. The CDR3 is made up of 15 amino acids. Trimming took 6 bases from V and 2 from J; bases not matched to a gene: 5. Germline-derived CDR1 and CDR2 are SGHVS and FNYEAQ. For the CDR3, the DNA is TGTGCCAGCAGGTTTACTAGCGGGGGACAAGAGACCCAGTACTTC. This translates into CASRFTSGGQETQYF.

The table lists this clonotype with many counts. V and J are TRBV12-3 or TRBV12-4 and TRBJ1-1, with D possibly being TRBD1 (5 bases). V gave up 3 bases and J gave up 1 base, with 9 bases separating them. The CDR3 extends over 14 amino acids. CDR3 loop: CASSLTEANTEAFF. The CDR3 nucleotides are TGTGCCAGCAGTTTGACAGAGGCGAACACTGAAGCTTTCTTT.

Only a few counts were recorded for this clonotype. The chain has TRBV6-1 and TRBJ1-5, with TRBD1 as a possible D gene (6 bases). From germline, CDR1 is MNHNS and CDR2 SASEGT. The CDR3 totals 16 residues. Trimming pared 3 bases from V and 2 bases from J, leaving 14 bases between. The CDR3 spells CASSDETGFRNQPQHF. In DNA form, the CDR3 reads TGTGCCAGCAGTGACGAAACAGGGTTCCGCAATCAGCCCCAGCATTTT.

In its sample, this clonotype was seen many times. This rearrangement joins TRBV7-9 to TRBJ1-5; D is unclear. CDR1 SEHNR and CDR2 FQNEAQ come from the germline V gene (reference sequence). The CDR3 consists of 16 residues. V was trimmed by 1 base and J by 6 bases, leaving 16 bases between them. CDR3 nucleotide sequence: TGTGCCAGCAGCTTAGTGCGCGCCGGGCTGGGTCAGCCCCAGCATTTT. Residues: CASSLVRAGLGQPQHF.

V gene TRBV27 combines with J gene TRBJ2-1; D not resolved. CDR3 length equals 16 residues. CDR1 and CDR2 (germline): MNHEY, SMNVEV (reference sequence). V lost 5 bases and J lost 4, with 18 bases in between. CDR3 residues: CASSPTFKARYNEQFF. In DNA form, the CDR3 reads TGTGCCAGCAGTCCTACCTTCAAGGCTAGATACAATGAGCAGTTCTTC.

This rearrangement joins TRBV2 to TRBJ1-5; unclear D gene. The CDR3 contains 14 residues. Germline CDR1 and CDR2: SNHLY and FYNNEI. V dropped 6 bases and J dropped 1 base, with 10 bases sitting between them. The CDR3 DNA sequence: TGTGCCAGCAGGACGACGGGAAGCAATCAGCCCCAGCATTTT. This codes for CASRTTGSNQPQHF. Drawing the rest from reference TRBV2 and TRBJ1-5, the complete variable domain is EPEVTQTPSHQVTQMGQEVILRCVPISNHLYFYWYRQILGQKVEFLVSFYNNEISEKSEIFDDQFSVERPDGSNFTLKIRSTKLEDSAMYFCASRTTGSNQPQHFGDGTRLSIL.

This chain links TRBV7-2 with TRBJ2-2; no definite D call. The germline CDR1 and CDR2 sequences are SGHTA and FQGNSA. CDR3 size: 12 residues. Trimming shortened V by 6 bases and J by 2 bases, and 4 bases separated the two germline ends. CDR3 sequence: CASRLNTGELFF. Here the CDR3 DNA reads TGTGCCAGCAGACTTAACACCGGGGAGCTGTTTTTT.

This chain connects TRBV7-2 to TRBJ1-4; TRBD1 matches at 7 bases. CDR3 length: 15 amino acids. Looked up from germline, CDR1 is SGHTA and CDR2 is FQGNSA. Trimming at V came to 5 bases and at J to 4 bases, leaving 7 bases not matched to a gene. The CDR3 nucleotides are TGTGCCAGCAGCCCTGGGACAGCATATAATGAAAAACTGTTTTTT. It specifies CASSPGTAYNEKLFF. The whole variable domain, remainder taken from reference TRBV7-2 and TRBJ1-4, is GAGVSQSPSNKVTEKGKDVELRCDPISGHTALYWYRQSLGQGLEFLIYFQGNSAPDKSGLPSDRFSAERTGGSVSTLTIQRTQQEDSAVYLCASSPGTAYNEKLFFGSGTQLSVL.

This clonotype was recorded a few times. V usage is TRBV4-1 and J usage is TRBJ2-3; tentative D call: TRBD2 (6 bases). CDR3 length: 14 residues. From germline, CDR1 is MGHRA and CDR2 YSYEKL. V lost 2 bases, J lost 3 bases, and 9 bases lay in between. The CDR3 DNA follows: TGCGCCAGCAGCCAAATACTAGCAACAGATACGCAGTATTTT. Its translation is CASSQILATDTQYF.

This clonotype was counted between two and nine times. V and J are TRBV4-2 and TRBJ1-6, with TRBD1 as a possible D gene (5 bases). Per the germline V gene, CDR1 is LGHNA and CDR2 is YNFKEQ. The V gene lost 0 bases and the J gene lost 7 bases, with 7 bases spanning the gap. The CDR3 sequence is 14 residues long. CDR3 coding DNA: TGTGCCAGCAGCCAAGACAGGGACAATTCACCCCTCCACTTT. It specifies CASSQDRDNSPLHF.

This clonotype has more than one count but fewer than ten. This chain uses TRBV7-2 with TRBJ2-7; 9 bases map to TRBD1. The germline gives CDR1 SGHTA, CDR2 FQGNSA. There are 16 residues in the CDR3. J lost 7 bases, V lost 2 bases, and 12 bases had no gene match. Here the CDR3 DNA reads TGTGCCAGCAGCTTAAAGTGGGACAGGGACCCAGGGGAGCAGTACTTC. It encodes CASSLKWDRDPGEQYF.

The V and J genes are TRBV4-1 and TRBJ2-6, with TRBD1 matching 10 bases. The V segment lost 5 bases and the J segment 1 base; nucleotides outside the gene matches: 11. CDR1 and CDR2 (germline): MGHRA, YSYEKL. The length of the CDR3 is 19 residues. CDR3 loop: CASSSPGQGTFSGANVLTF. Here the CDR3 DNA reads TGCGCCAGCAGCTCCCCGGGACAGGGGACCTTTTCTGGGGCCAACGTCCTGACTTTC.

This clonotype was seen ten or more times. The chain is built from TRBV7-2 and TRBJ1-6, with 8 positions matching TRBD1. The CDR3 is 16 amino acids. Germline-derived CDR1 and CDR2 are SGHTA and FQGNSA. V gave up 5 bases and J gave up 10 bases; unmatched junction bases: 13. CDR3 in amino acids: CASSPIWTGLYSPLHF. The CDR3 DNA follows: TGTGCCAGCAGCCCAATCTGGACAGGGTTATACTCACCCCTCCACTTT.

The rearrangement uses TRBV6-8 and TRBJ2-7; 9 nucleotides match TRBD1. The germline gives CDR1 MNHGY, CDR2 SAAAGT. Unmatched junction bases numbered 10, after V lost 6 bases and J lost 4 bases. This CDR3 comprises 15 residues. The CDR3 loop reads CASRPGTGFRYEQYF. CDR3 coding DNA: TGTGCCAGCAGACCCGGGACAGGGTTCCGGTACGAGCAGTACTTC.

The chain recombines TRBV19 with TRBJ2-7; D might be TRBD1 or TRBD2, each matching 5 bases. The germline V gene encodes CDR1 LNHDA and CDR2 SQIVND (reference sequence). Trimming removed 5 bases from V and 4 bases from J, with 12 bases in between. The CDR3 runs to 13 residues. The CDR3 spells CASSPGSKYEQYF. DNA of the CDR3: TGTGCCAGTAGTCCAGGGAGTAAGTACGAGCAGTACTTC.